The 8 T cell receptor beta chains given below trace back to one sample, sequenced in a study of Tregs in tolerant kidney transplant recipients. Sequencing used immunoSEQ multiplex PCR; TCRdb keeps in-frame clones, though not all of them. Seen here are 98,000 or so clones, 90% observed once, and the top ten hold approximately 0.3%. The starting material was CD4+ T cells from blood, obtained before the transplant. The receptors derive from a human donor who received a combined kidney and bone marrow transplant.

This CDR3 is CASRPGTGLGEQYF. The CDR3 bases are TGCGCCAGCAGGCCCGGGACAGGGTTGGGCGAGCAGTACTTC. This chain connects TRBV10-2 to TRBJ2-7, with 9 bases lining up with TRBD1. Germline loops: CDR1 WSHSY, CDR2 SAAADI. V dropped 6 bases and J dropped 6; count of bases not matched to a gene: 9. This CDR3 region has 14 residues.

This clone was counted once. This chain joins TRBV10-2 and TRBJ1-1; perhaps TRBD1 as D (6 bases). The length of the CDR3 is 13 residues. Trimming shortened V by 6 bases and J by 3 bases, and 11 bases separated the two germline ends. Germline CDR1 reads WSHSY; CDR2 reads SAAADI. CDR3 nucleotide sequence: TGCGCCAGCAGCCGGGACACCTACACTGAAGCTTTCTTT. It is translated as CASSRDTYTEAFF.

This chain uses TRBV2 with TRBJ2-2; D not resolved. Germline assignment: CDR1 SNHLY and CDR2 FYNNEI. This CDR3 is 15 amino acids long. Between the trimmed V and J ends, which lost 1 base and 5 bases, there was a span of 11 bases. The CDR3 DNA sequence: TGTGCCAGCAGTGAAGGCCCGATTCTAACCGGGGAGCTGTTTTTT. It is translated as CASSEGPILTGELFF.

The V and J genes are TRBV30 and TRBJ2-7; 7 nucleotides align to TRBD2. Trimming took 1 base from V and 5 from J; bases not matched to a gene: 2. CDR1 is GTSNPN and CDR2 is SVGIG in the germline V gene (reference sequence). The CDR3 covers 12 residues. CDR3 bases: TGTGCCTGGAGTGACCGGGGGGACGAGCAGTACTTC. This sequence encodes CAWSDRGDEQYF.

The chain uses TRBV29-1 and TRBJ2-1; possibly TRBD2 for D (5 bases). CDR3 length equals 14 residues. V lost 5 bases and J 6 bases, leaving 17 bases between the germline ends. Germline CDR1 SQVTM, CDR2 ANQGSEA. CDR3 nucleotides: TGCAGCGTTTCACCGGGAACAAAACCCAATGAGCAGTTCTTC. This encodes CSVSPGTKPNEQFF.

J is TRBJ1-2 and V is TRBV18; D possibly corresponds to TRBD1 (5 bases). Germline values: CDR1 KGHSH, CDR2 LQKENI. Trimming left V 2 bases short and J 4 bases short, with 11 bases between. The CDR3 consists of 14 residues. In DNA, the CDR3 is TGTGCCAGCTCACCAGAGACAGCCACCTATGGCTACACCTTC. It specifies CASSPETATYGYTF.

This chain joins TRBV4-3 and TRBJ2-7; D call uncertain. The CDR3 loop spans 16 amino acids. The V gene's germline CDR1 is LGHNA and CDR2 YSLEER. Trimming took 0 bases from V and 5 from J, leaving 17 bases between them. The CDR3 coding sequence is TGCGCCAGCAGCCAAGAAGTAGAAGTCCCGCCGGACGAGCAGTACTTC. Translation: CASSQEVEVPPDEQYF.

In its sample, this clone was seen once. The V call is TRBV28, the J call TRBJ1-2; D gene ambiguous. The CDR3 loop spans 14 amino acids. Germline V gene data show CDR1 as MDHEN and CDR2 as SYDVKM. V lost 7 bases, J lost 3 bases, and 15 bases lay in between. The CDR3 protein is CASMLSGLYYGYTF. Here the CDR3 DNA reads TGTGCCAGCATGTTATCGGGGTTATACTATGGCTACACCTTC.